Shown below are 26 T cell receptor beta chains from a single sample sequenced in a study of CD8+CD57+ T cells in acquired aplastic anemia. Profiles of TCR beta VDJ and CDR3 were generated from a genomic DNA template. TCRdb reprocessed the reads via MiXCR and lists one record per CDR3 protein. This table has fewer than 200,000 distinct CDR3 sequences, around 60% appearing once. Sequenced sample: sorted CD4+, CD8+, or CD8+CD57+ T cells (not recorded which) from PBMCs. The source is a human donor in good health.

The chain combines TRBV7-2 with TRBJ2-1; possibly TRBD2 for D (7 bases). Germline V lookup: CDR1 SGHTA, CDR2 FQGNSA. The CDR3 is made up of 15 amino acids. The germline V and J ends were trimmed by 5 bases and 7 bases, with 18 bases remaining between them. CDR3 nucleotide sequence: TGTGCCAGCAGCCAGGTTGGGGGGGCCGGAAATGAGCAGTTCTTC. As protein: CASSQVGGAGNEQFF.

The chain has TRBV9 and TRBJ2-1; 14 nucleotides match TRBD2. Trimming removed 3 bases from V and 9 bases from J; junction bases left unmatched: 20. Germline V gene sequence: CDR1 SGDLS, CDR2 YYNGEE. CDR3 size: 20 residues. DNA for the CDR3: TGTGCCAGCAGCGCGCGACTAGCGGGGGGGGCTTCCCCCTTCAATAGTGAGCAGTTCTTC. The encoded protein is CASSARLAGGASPFNSEQFF.

The chain recombines TRBV25-1 with TRBJ1-4; D gene unclear. Germline values: CDR1 MGHDK, CDR2 SYGVNS. Trimming took 6 bases from V and 3 from J, leaving 11 bases between them. The CDR3 runs 14 residues. The CDR3 region has the DNA TGTGCCAGCAGCCCGAGACTAGCTAATGAAAAACTGTTTTTT. The encoded protein is CASSPRLANEKLFF.

In this sample, this clonotype turned up a few times. The rearrangement joins TRBV24-1 to TRBJ2-7; either TRBD1 or TRBD2 may supply D (5 bases each). Deletions cut 10 bases from V and 4 bases from J, with 22 bases between. CDR3 length equals 15 residues. Germline values: CDR1 KGHDR, CDR2 SFDVKD. The CDR3 loop is CATSGAGTGTYEQYF. In nucleotides, the CDR3 is TGTGCCACTTCTGGTGCCGGGACGGGAACATACGAGCAGTACTTC.

The chain recombines TRBV19 with TRBJ2-2; unclear D gene. V was pared by 5 bases and J by 0 bases, with 7 bases between. CDR1 LNHDA and CDR2 SQIVND come from the germline V gene (reference sequence). There are 14 residues in the CDR3. CDR3 in DNA: TGTGCCAGTAGTGCCCAGGCGAACACCGGGGAGCTGTTTTTT. As protein: CASSAQANTGELFF.

This clonotype was counted many times. This chain links TRBV2 with TRBJ2-7; TRBD2 is a possible D gene (5 bases). Germline V gene sequence: CDR1 SNHLY, CDR2 FYNNEI. The V and J ends lost 4 bases and 2 bases respectively, with 9 bases between them. The length of the CDR3 is 13 residues. The CDR3, as DNA: TGTGCCAGCAGTGCCCTACTAGCCTACGAGCAGTACTTC. It specifies CASSALLAYEQYF.

This chain links TRBV10-3 with TRBJ2-7; TRBD2 matches 13 bases. J gave up 2 bases and V 7 bases, and 5 bases lay outside the gene matches. Germline V lookup: CDR1 ENHRY, CDR2 SYGVKD. This CDR3 region has 15 residues. Written as DNA, the CDR3 is TGTGCCATCACGGGGGGACTAGCGGGGACCTACGAGCAGTACTTC. It is translated as CAITGGLAGTYEQYF.

This clonotype came up once. The chain recombines TRBV7-3 with TRBJ2-3; TRBD2 matches at 11 bases. This CDR3 is built from 15 residues. The germline V gene encodes CDR1 SGHTA and CDR2 FQGTGA. The trim removed 5 bases at V and 6 bases at J, leaving 7 bases unmatched. CDR3 in DNA: TGTGCCAGCAGCCTAGCGGGAGGACCTAGGGATACGCAGTATTTT. It codes for CASSLAGGPRDTQYF.

Turning to this clonotype: A read error may be the cause here, since a much bigger clone is one base away. This rearrangement joins TRBV5-5 to TRBJ1-1; TRBD1 agrees at 10 bases. CDR3 size: 17 residues. CDR1 is SGHKS, CDR2 YYEKEE, per germline (reference sequence). The CDR3 DNA is TGCGCCAGCAGCCAGGCCGGGACAGGGGATTGGAGCATTGAAGCTTTCTTT. Encoded protein: CASSQAGTGDWSIEAFF.

The genes are TRBV10-2 and TRBJ1-1; 8 nucleotides agree with TRBD1. The CDR3 totals 14 residues. The ends lost 2 bases at V and 5 bases at J; junction bases unmatched: 4. Germline V CDR1 and CDR2: WSHSY, SAAADI. CDR3 sequence reads: CASSEAGGETEAFF. The CDR3 nucleotides read TGCGCCAGCAGTGAGGCAGGGGGCGAGACTGAAGCTTTCTTT.

The chain employs TRBV10-1 and TRBJ2-7, with 12 bases that match TRBD1. This CDR3 comprises 17 residues. Germline loops: CDR1 WNHNN, CDR2 SYGVQD (reference sequence). The J segment lost 5 bases and the V segment lost 2 bases, leaving 10 bases of the junction unmatched. The CDR3, as DNA: TGCGCCAGCAGTGAGCCTTCTCGGGACAGGGGGCGAAACGAGCAGTACTTC. Protein product: CASSEPSRDRGRNEQYF.

This chain connects TRBV7-2 to TRBJ2-3; TRBD2 agrees at 8 bases. This CDR3 contains 16 residues. In germline, CDR1 is SGHTA, CDR2 FQGNSA. Losses at the gene ends were 1 base for V and 1 base for J; bases not matched to a gene: 4. Written as DNA, the CDR3 is TGTGCCAGCAGCTTAGACGGGAGGGGGGGCACAGATACGCAGTATTTT. Protein product: CASSLDGRGGTDTQYF.

Concerning this clonotype: Mismatch with germline at one junction end may stem from a read error. The chain carries TRBV5-1 and TRBJ1-1, with D possibly TRBD1 on 5 matching bases. Germline CDR1 reads SGHRS; CDR2 reads YFSETQ. The CDR3 runs 12 residues. The DNA for the CDR3 is TGTGCCAGCAGCTTGACGGGGGAGTTGGCTTTCTTT. Translation gives CASSLTGELAFF.

The chain couples TRBV7-9 to TRBJ2-7, with unresolved D. Trimming stripped 3 bases from V and 2 bases from J, with 11 bases between. In germline, CDR1 is SEHNR, CDR2 FQNEAQ (reference sequence). CDR3 length equals 14 residues. The CDR3 is CASSFFEETYEQYF. The DNA of the CDR3 is TGTGCCAGCAGCTTCTTTGAGGAAACCTACGAGCAGTACTTC.

The V call is TRBV19, the J call TRBJ1-5; 9 nucleotides agree with TRBD1. Per the germline V gene, CDR1 is LNHDA and CDR2 is SQIVND (reference sequence). This CDR3 is 17 amino acids long. V dropped 5 bases and J dropped 0; count of bases not matched to a gene: 8. CDR3 bases: TGTGCCAGTAGTGCCGACAGGGGGACCTATAGCAATCAGCCCCAGCATTTT. Protein product: CASSADRGTYSNQPQHF. The full variable domain, with the rest looked up from reference TRBV19 and TRBJ1-5, is DGGITQSPKYLFRKEGQNVTLSCEQNLNHDAMYWYRQDPGQGLRLIYYSQIVNDFQKGDIAEGYSVSREKKESFPLTVTSAQKNPTAFYLCASSADRGTYSNQPQHFGDGTRLSIL.

V and J are TRBV7-9 and TRBJ1-2; D not resolved. Trimming took off 7 bases at V and 6 bases at J, with 15 bases between the two ends. In germline, CDR1 is SEHNR, CDR2 FQNEAQ (reference sequence). The CDR3 is 13 residues long. CDR3 region: CASTVEPIHGYTF. DNA for the CDR3: TGTGCCAGCACCGTGGAACCTATTCATGGCTACACCTTC. Using reference TRBV7-9 and TRBJ1-2 for the parts outside the CDR3, the full variable domain is DTGVSQNPRHKITKRGQNVTFRCDPISEHNRLYWYRQTLGQGPEFLTYFQNEAQLEKSRLLSDRFSAERPKGSFSTLEIQRTEQGDSAMYLCASTVEPIHGYTFGSGTRLTVV.

J is TRBJ2-2 and V is TRBV9; perhaps D is TRBD1 or TRBD2 (5 bases each). Trimming stripped 0 bases from V and 7 bases from J, with 13 bases between. CDR1 and CDR2 from the germline V gene are SGDLS and YYNGEE. The CDR3 has 15 amino acids. In DNA, the CDR3 is TGTGCCAGCAGCGTAGACGGGGCTTTCGGCGGGGAGCTGTTTTTT. It specifies CASSVDGAFGGELFF.

With respect to this clonotype: A much bigger clone sits one base away, suggesting this may be a read error. The chain uses TRBV9 and TRBJ2-7; 9 nucleotides match TRBD2. The CDR3 has 16 residues. The V and J ends lost 0 bases and 5 bases, in that order; junction bases with no gene match: 9. Germline V lookup: CDR1 SGDLS, CDR2 YYNGEE. This CDR3 reads CASSVGASGTGDEQYF. The CDR3 DNA reads TGTGCCAGCAGCGTAGGGGCTAGCGGGACTGGGGACGAGCAGTACTTC.

The chain combines TRBV7-8 with TRBJ1-1; TRBD1 might be the D (6 bases). Germline V gives CDR1 SGHVS, CDR2 FQNEAQ. V gave up 2 bases and J gave up 1 base, with 17 bases separating them. This CDR3 is 17 amino acids long. CDR3 bases: TGTGCCAGCAGCTTATCAGGGGCCCTCACAACGAACACTGAAGCTTTCTTT. Its translation: CASSLSGALTTNTEAFF.

This chain uses TRBV24-1 with TRBJ2-7; 10 bases are shared with TRBD1. The junction had 4 bases not matched to a gene; V was cut back by 1 base and J by 5 bases. The CDR3 covers 15 residues. Germline loops: CDR1 KGHDR, CDR2 SFDVKD. CDR3 amino acids: CATSDFGTGVHEQYF. The DNA of the CDR3 is TGTGCCACCAGTGATTTCGGGACAGGGGTTCACGAGCAGTACTTC.

This chain connects TRBV20-1 to TRBJ1-2; possible D gene TRBD1, 6 bases. The V gene lost 4 bases and the J gene lost 4 bases, with 16 bases spanning the gap. CDR3 length: 14 amino acids. In germline, CDR1 is DFQATT, CDR2 SNEGSKA (reference sequence). The CDR3 DNA sequence: TGCAGTGCTAAGGTTGAGGGGGTGGTCTATGGCTACACCTTC. It is translated as CSAKVEGVVYGYTF.

The J gene is TRBJ1-1, the V gene TRBV9; D might be TRBD1 (6 bases). The CDR3 is 15 amino acids. V lost 4 bases and J 0 bases, leaving 13 bases between the germline ends. The germline V gene encodes CDR1 SGDLS and CDR2 YYNGEE. CDR3 in amino acids: CASSTMTGVNTEAFF. In DNA, the CDR3 is TGTGCCAGCAGCACGATGACAGGTGTGAACACTGAAGCTTTCTTT. The full variable domain, with the rest looked up from reference TRBV9 and TRBJ1-1, is DSGVTQTPKHLITATGQRVTLRCSPRSGDLSVYWYQQSLDQGLQFLIQYYNGEERAKGNILERFSAQQFPDLHSELNLSSLELGDSALYFCASSTMTGVNTEAFFGQGTRLTVV.

The CDR3 DNA sequence: TGTGCCAGCAGTGGAGGTTCTGGCTACACCTTC. Translation gives CASSGGSGYTF. The chain is built from TRBV2 and TRBJ1-2; no clear D. This CDR3 contains 11 residues. V was clipped by 4 bases and J by 7 bases, with 7 bases between them. Germline lookup yields CDR1 SNHLY and CDR2 FYNNEI. Full variable domain (rest looked up from reference TRBV2 and TRBJ1-2): EPEVTQTPSHQVTQMGQEVILRCVPISNHLYFYWYRQILGQKVEFLVSFYNNEISEKSEIFDDQFSVERPDGSNFTLKIRSTKLEDSAMYFCASSGGSGYTFGSGTRLTVV.

In this sample, this clonotype turned up a few times. J is TRBJ1-4 and V is TRBV6-5; tentatively, D is TRBD1 (5 bases). This CDR3 has 15 residues. CDR1 and CDR2 from the germline V gene are MNHEY and SVGAGI. The V end lost 6 bases, the J end lost 0 bases, and 11 bases lay between the germline ends. The DNA for the CDR3 is TGTGCCAGCAGAACTGGGGGGACAACTAATGAAAAACTGTTTTTT. Translating it yields CASRTGGTTNEKLFF.

The chain has TRBV15 and TRBJ2-7; 8 bases agree with TRBD2. Looked up from germline, CDR1 is LNHNV and CDR2 is YYDKDF (reference sequence). This CDR3 spans 18 amino acids. Trimming at V came to 3 bases and at J to 2 bases, leaving 15 bases not matched to a gene. The CDR3 spells CATSSAGLDSSFPYEQYF. The CDR3 DNA sequence: TGTGCCACCAGCAGCGCGGGACTAGATTCTAGTTTTCCCTACGAGCAGTACTTC.

V and J are TRBV7-2 and TRBJ1-4; 10 bases map to TRBD1. The CDR3 covers 15 residues. The trim removed 1 base at V and 7 bases at J, leaving 3 bases unmatched. From germline, CDR1 is SGHTA and CDR2 FQGNSA. The CDR3 here is CASSLGTGGFEKLFF. In DNA form, the CDR3 reads TGTGCCAGCAGCTTAGGGACAGGGGGTTTTGAAAAACTGTTTTTT.